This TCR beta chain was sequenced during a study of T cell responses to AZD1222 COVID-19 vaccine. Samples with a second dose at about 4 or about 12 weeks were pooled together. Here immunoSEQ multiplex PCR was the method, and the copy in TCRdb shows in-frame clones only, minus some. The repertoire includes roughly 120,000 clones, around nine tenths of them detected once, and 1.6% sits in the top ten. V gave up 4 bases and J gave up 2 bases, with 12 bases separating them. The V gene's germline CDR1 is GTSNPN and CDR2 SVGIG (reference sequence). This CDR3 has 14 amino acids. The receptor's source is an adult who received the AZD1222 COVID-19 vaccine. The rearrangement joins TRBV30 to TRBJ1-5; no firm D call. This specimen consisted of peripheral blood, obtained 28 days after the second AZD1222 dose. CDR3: CAWTQSRGNQPQHF. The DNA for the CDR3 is TGTGCCTGGACCCAGAGTAGGGGCAATCAGCCCCAGCATTTT.